The 6 T cell receptor beta chains listed next were all sequenced from one sample in a study of shared clonotypes between healthy human individuals. This table comes from immunoSEQ multiplex PCR, and its TCRdb copy is limited to in-frame clones, with some not included. The data contain over a million clones, around 97% of them singletons. The sample comprised naive CD4+ T cells sorted from blood. Noted subset: CD45RA+ positively selected. The receptors derive from a man aged 30 to 45 in good health.

The rearrangement links TRBV6-5 to TRBJ2-7; possibly TRBD2 for D (6 bases). The length of the CDR3 is 14 residues. The germline gives CDR1 MNHEY, CDR2 SVGAGI. V dropped 5 bases and J dropped 0 bases, with 11 bases sitting between them. The CDR3 DNA sequence: TGTGCCAGCAGTGTCTTGGACTACTCCTACGAGCAGTACTTC. Translation: CASSVLDYSYEQYF.

This clone occurred once. V and J are TRBV7-3 and TRBJ2-2; D remains ambiguous. Trimming took off 5 bases at V and 2 bases at J, with 12 bases between the two ends. The CDR3 extends over 15 amino acids. Germline V CDR1 and CDR2: SGHTA, FQGTGA. DNA of the CDR3: TGTGCCAGCAGCCCAAACACGGGTAACACCGGGGAGCTGTTTTTT. This translates into CASSPNTGNTGELFF.

The rearrangement links TRBV19 to TRBJ1-2, with D perhaps matching TRBD1 (6 bases). This CDR3 spans 14 amino acids. V lost 3 bases and J lost 2, with 10 bases in between. Germline loops: CDR1 LNHDA, CDR2 SQIVND (reference sequence). Written as DNA, the CDR3 is TGTGCCAGTAGTATGGGACATGGGAACTATGGCTACACCTTC. It codes for CASSMGHGNYGYTF.

This chain uses TRBV19 with TRBJ2-3, with TRBD1 as a possible D gene (9 bases). The CDR3 has 15 amino acids. With 6 bases removed from V and 3 bases from J, the gap between germline ends came to 16 bases. Germline V CDR1 and CDR2: LNHDA, SQIVND (reference sequence). The CDR3 DNA is TGTGCCAGTAGGGACAGGGGCGGGGGGACAGATACGCAGTATTTT. The encoded protein is CASRDRGGGTDTQYF.

The chain couples TRBV10-1 to TRBJ2-1; D unresolved. CDR1 and CDR2 from the germline V gene are WNHNN and SYGVQD (reference sequence). The CDR3 contains 14 residues. V was pared by 3 bases and J by 7 bases, with 13 bases between. CDR3 amino acids: CASSDLPLRNEQFF. The CDR3 region has the DNA TGCGCCAGCAGTGATTTACCGCTTCGGAATGAGCAGTTCTTC.

In its sample, this clone was seen once. V usage is TRBV18 and J usage is TRBJ2-3; 13 bases are shared with TRBD2. Germline assignment: CDR1 KGHSH and CDR2 LQKENI. V trimming: 3 bases; J trimming: 6 bases; junction bases outside the gene matches: 12. The CDR3 spans 18 residues. CDR3 bases: TGTGCCAGCTCACCTGCCCGGACTAGCGGGAGTAATGGGGATACGCAGTATTTT. As protein: CASSPARTSGSNGDTQYF.